Shown below are 5 T cell receptor beta chains from a single sample sequenced in a study of control samples from healthy donors and cancer patients. Sequencing used immunoSEQ multiplex PCR; TCRdb keeps in-frame clones, though not all of them. The sample includes about 20,000 clones, around 84% seen only once; the top ten take around 10%. What was sequenced was PBMCs. These receptors were obtained from a woman in her 70s with colorectal cancer.

The chain joins TRBV14 to TRBJ2-7; TRBD1 agrees at 9 bases. After removal of 2 bases from V and 0 bases from J, the junction contained 5 bases not matched to a gene. Per the germline V gene, CDR1 is SGHDN and CDR2 is FVKESK. The CDR3 length is 16 residues. The CDR3 DNA sequence: TGTGCCAGCAGCCAATCACAGGGGGCCCACTCCTACGAGCAGTACTTC. This encodes CASSQSQGAHSYEQYF.

The chain is built from TRBV7-2 and TRBJ1-5; D call uncertain. CDR1 is SGHTA, CDR2 FQGNSA, per germline. The V gene lost 4 bases and the J gene lost 6 bases, with 10 bases spanning the gap. The CDR3 has 13 amino acids. Here the CDR3 reads CASSSSNGQPQHF. CDR3 coding DNA: TGTGCCAGCAGCTCGAGTAATGGTCAGCCCCAGCATTTT.

The V gene is TRBV5-6, the J gene TRBJ2-3; D is unclear. Germline CDR1 is SGHDT and CDR2 is YYEEEE. The CDR3 spans 13 residues. V was clipped by 4 bases and J by 1 base, with 7 bases between them. The CDR3 DNA follows: TGTGCCAGCAGCCGTACAGGCACAGATACGCAGTATTTT. This translates into CASSRTGTDTQYF.

The chain has TRBV7-3 and TRBJ2-7; 7 nucleotides align to TRBD1. V dropped 0 bases and J dropped 2; count of bases not matched to a gene: 4. Germline CDR1 is SGHTA and CDR2 is FQGTGA. This CDR3 spans 15 amino acids. Here the CDR3 DNA reads TGTGCCAGCAGCTTAACGGGGACAGAGCCCTACGAGCAGTACTTC. Residues: CASSLTGTEPYEQYF.

The gene calls are TRBV7-2 and TRBJ1-5; TRBD1 might be the D (5 bases). This CDR3 is 14 amino acids long. V gave up 3 bases and J gave up 7 bases, with 13 bases separating them. The germline CDR1 and CDR2 sequences are SGHTA and FQGNSA. This chain's CDR3 is CASSLRRGGQPQHF. The CDR3 DNA sequence: TGTGCCAGCAGCTTGAGACGTGGGGGGCAGCCCCAGCATTTT.